This T cell receptor (beta chain) was sequenced in a study of blood T cell repertoires in COVID-19. On the study more broadly: Samples came from the United States, Italy and Spain, spanning acute and convalescent COVID-19.

The CDR3 length is 13 residues. V was pared by 2 bases and J by 5 bases, with 10 bases between. CDR1 is KGHSH, CDR2 LQKENI, per germline. The method was immunoSEQ multiplex PCR; TCRdb's version includes in-frame clones alone and lacks a portion of them. In the table there are 150,000 or so clones, around 83% of which are singletons. The rearrangement joins TRBV18 to TRBJ2-7; D is possibly TRBD1 (5 bases). The sequenced sample was PBMCs or T cells enriched from blood (not recorded which). The clonotype was recovered from a woman in her forties or fifties who had been exposed to COVID-19. CDR3 region: CASSPDSRDEQYF. CDR3 DNA: TGTGCCAGCTCACCAGACAGCCGGGACGAGCAGTACTTC.